In this sample, the clone carrying this T cell receptor (beta chain) turned up a few times. Its target is unknown. This specimen comes from a study of T cells after yellow fever vaccination. Study-level findings and limits: Primary-vaccination clones mostly resurfaced post-booster (less than 98% CD4, roughly 90% CD8). Researchers noted that a small share of clonotypes showed up in both CD4 and CD8 compartments. The presence of abundant clonotypes contaminating from the bulk population was possible in FACS-sorted repertoires.

The CDR3 contains 18 residues. In germline, CDR1 is SGHDT, CDR2 YYEEEE. Deletions cut 4 bases from V and 1 base from J, with 23 bases between. A single record per CDR3 protein comes from TCRdb applying MiXCR to the 5' RACE reads. Here the sample spans 340,000 or so distinct CDR3 sequences, around 13% being singletons. The sample consisted of CD4+ T cells sorted from PBMCs, taken 15 days after the yellow fever booster vaccination. The sequence derives from a man between 18 and 29 years old who received the YFV17D yellow fever vaccine. The chain couples TRBV5-6 to TRBJ1-1; maybe TRBD1 (5 bases). Written as DNA, the CDR3 is TGTGCCAGCAGCGCTCCGGGACTGACTCTTTCGACGAACACTGAAGCTTTCTTT. It specifies CASSAPGLTLSTNTEAFF.